Listed below are T cell receptor beta chains from one sample, sequenced in a study of cytomegalovirus exposure and HLA in healthy donors. Libraries were prepared by immunoSEQ multiplex PCR; TCRdb keeps only in-frame clonotypes and omits some of them. The repertoire includes about 360,000 clones, more than 80% of them detected once, and about 0.8% sits in the top ten. Sequenced: PBMCs. All receptors derive from a woman aged 18-29 years in good health and CMV-seronegative. The CDR3 runs from the conserved cysteine through the conserved F or W. A D gene is named only where the DNA matches it firmly. Expanded clones are given a class, and other clones once, few, many or no size at all.

V gene,clone size,D gene,J gene,CDR3 protein,CDR3 DNA
TRBV28,.,.,TRBJ1-4,CASSLGGSNEKLFF,TGTGCCAGCAGTTTGGGGGGATCTAATGAAAAACTGTTTTTT
TRBV7-9,.,TRBD2,TRBJ2-3,CASSLVQRGGDTQYF,TGTGCCAGCAGCTTAGTTCAGCGGGGCGGAGATACGCAGTATTTT
TRBV6-4,once,TRBD2,TRBJ2-2,CASRTSGSTGELFF,TGTGCCAGCCGGACTAGCGGGAGTACAGGGGAGCTGTTTTTT
TRBV7-2,.,.,TRBJ2-7,CASSSVPSYEQYF,TGTGCCAGCAGCTCCGTTCCGTCTTACGAGCAGTACTTC
TRBV5-6,.,.,TRBJ1-6,CASSLGPAATAGNSPLHF,TGTGCCAGCAGCTTGGGGCCCGCTGCCACCGCTGGTAATTCACCCCTCCACTTT
TRBV28,.,.,TRBJ1-5,CASSQRTGNQPQHF,TGTGCCAGCAGTCAACGGACAGGCAATCAGCCCCAGCATTTT
TRBV5-1,.,.,TRBJ1-6,CASSLAAQGGSPLHF,TGCGCCAGCAGCTTGGCCGCTCAGGGTGGTTCACCCCTCCACTTT
TRBV28,.,.,TRBJ1-1,CASTRVMRAEAFF,TGTGCCAGCACTCGGGTAATGAGGGCTGAAGCTTTCTTT
TRBV30,.,TRBD2,TRBJ2-5,CAWTRTSSETQYF,TGTGCCTGGACTAGGACTAGCTCGGAGACCCAGTACTTC
TRBV7-6,.,.,TRBJ2-3,CASSLVRSGGDTQYF,TGTGCCAGCAGCTTAGTTAGGAGCGGCGGGGATACGCAGTATTTT
TRBV5-1,many,TRBD1,TRBJ2-3,CASSLGAQGRGDTQYF,TGCGCCAGCAGCTTGGGAGCACAGGGGCGAGGAGATACGCAGTATTTT
TRBV5-6,once,TRBD1,TRBJ2-7,CASSKAGTGPHLDF,TGTGCCAGCAGCAAAGCCGGGACAGGACCGCACCTGGACTTC
TRBV7-8,.,TRBD1,TRBJ2-2,CASSQYRGRNTGELFF,TGTGCCAGCAGTCAATACAGGGGGCGGAACACCGGGGAGCTGTTTTTT
TRBV2,.,.,TRBJ2-3,CASSEWKGSEGTQYF,TGTGCCAGCAGTGAATGGAAGGGCTCGGAGGGTACGCAGTATTTT
TRBV5-6,.,.,TRBJ1-6,CASSGFSRTYGSPLHF,TGTGCCAGCAGTGGGTTCAGTCGGACATACGGTTCACCCCTCCACTTT
TRBV11-2,.,.,TRBJ2-6,CASRDSFAPASSGANVLTF,TGTGCCAGCCGGGATTCGTTTGCGCCCGCTTCCTCTGGGGCCAACGTCCTGACTTTC
TRBV27,.,.,TRBJ1-5,CASSLLGPNQPQHF,TGTGCCAGCAGTTTATTGGGGCCTAATCAGCCCCAGCATTTT
TRBV18,.,TRBD1,TRBJ2-7,CASSPPSRKGAPYEQYF,TGTGCCAGCTCACCACCGTCGAGAAAGGGGGCCCCCTACGAGCAGTACTTC
TRBV2,few,.,TRBJ1-5,CASSEPGFDQPQHF,TGTGCCAGCAGTGAACCAGGATTCGATCAGCCCCAGCATTTT
TRBV19,.,TRBD1,TRBJ2-1,CASSVGDSTYNEQFF,TGTGCCAGTAGTGTAGGGGACAGCACCTACAATGAGCAGTTCTTC
TRBV28,.,TRBD1,TRBJ2-3,CASRTGGADTQYF,TGTGCCAGCAGAACAGGGGGCGCAGATACGCAGTATTTT
TRBV4-1,.,TRBD1,TRBJ1-5,CASSSGTGRQPQHF,TGCGCCAGCAGCTCCGGGACAGGGAGACAGCCCCAGCATTTT
TRBV7-9,.,TRBD1,TRBJ2-5,CASSRGTGQETQYF,TGTGCCAGCAGCCGCGGGACAGGGCAAGAGACCCAGTACTTC
TRBV6-1,.,TRBD2,TRBJ2-3,CASSASGGTDTQYF,TGTGCCAGCAGTGCTAGCGGGGGCACAGATACGCAGTATTTT
TRBV27,.,.,TRBJ2-1,CASSLVGGMNNEQFF,TGTGCCAGCAGTTTAGTTGGCGGGATGAACAATGAGCAGTTCTTC
TRBV27,.,TRBD2,TRBJ2-2,CASSPGAGGAGELFF,TGTGCCAGCTCCCCTGGCGCGGGAGGAGCCGGGGAGCTGTTTTTT
TRBV6-6,.,TRBD1,TRBJ2-1,CASSRDRGDNEQFF,TGTGCCAGCAGCCGGGACAGGGGGGACAATGAGCAGTTCTTC
TRBV28,.,.,TRBJ1-1,CASSLRGEAFF,TGTGCCAGCAGTTTGAGGGGGGAAGCTTTCTTT
TRBV6-1,.,TRBD1,TRBJ1-1,CASSDQGVVTEAFF,TGTGCCAGCAGTGACCAGGGGGTGGTCACTGAAGCTTTCTTT
TRBV30,.,.,TRBJ1-2,CAWVGAPVGYTF,TGTGCCTGGGTAGGGGCCCCGGTTGGCTACACCTTC
TRBV4-1,.,.,TRBJ2-1,CASSQVPTGTNSYNEQFF,TGCGCCAGCAGCCAAGTCCCGACTGGCACAAACTCCTACAATGAGCAGTTCTTC
TRBV6-1,.,TRBD1,TRBJ2-7,CASRSGQGRVYEQYF,TGTGCCAGCAGGTCGGGACAGGGGAGAGTCTACGAGCAGTACTTC
TRBV11-2,.,TRBD2,TRBJ2-2,CASSSPTSGYTGELFF,TGTGCCAGCAGCTCCCCAACTAGCGGGTACACCGGGGAGCTGTTTTTT
TRBV28,.,TRBD1,TRBJ2-2,CASITGVNTGELFF,TGTGCCAGCATCACAGGGGTCAACACCGGGGAGCTGTTTTTT
TRBV7-9,.,TRBD1,TRBJ1-2,CASIRQGAEGYTF,TGTGCCAGCATCAGACAGGGGGCAGAAGGCTACACCTTC
TRBV6-5,.,TRBD2,TRBJ2-3,CASRISGRWADTQYF,TGTGCCAGCAGGATTAGCGGGAGATGGGCAGATACGCAGTATTTT
TRBV6-5,.,TRBD1,TRBJ1-2,CASSFGQGAGNYGYTF,TGTGCCAGCAGTTTTGGACAGGGGGCTGGTAACTATGGCTACACCTTC
TRBV30,.,.,TRBJ1-1,CAWSSGETEAFF,TGTGCCTGGAGTAGCGGGGAGACTGAAGCTTTCTTT
TRBV7-9,.,.,TRBJ2-7,CASSERLSPHEQYF,TGTGCCAGCAGCGAGAGACTTAGTCCCCACGAGCAGTACTTC
TRBV2,few,.,TRBJ2-3,CASSRSTGRTDTQYF,TGTGCCAGCTCCCGGTCCACAGGGCGGACAGATACGCAGTATTTT
TRBV28,.,TRBD1,TRBJ1-3,CASSRGQDSGNTIYF,TGTGCCAGCAGTCGGGGACAGGACTCTGGAAACACCATATATTTT
TRBV28,.,TRBD1,TRBJ1-2,CASSPNRLKLPQGGGYTF,TGTGCCAGCAGTCCTAATCGCTTAAAACTTCCACAGGGGGGCGGCTACACCTTC
TRBV7-2,.,.,TRBJ2-2,CASSLVLFTGELFF,TGTGCCAGCAGCTTAGTACTGTTCACCGGGGAGCTGTTTTTT
TRBV18,.,.,TRBJ2-5,CASSSDQETQYF,TGTGCCAGCTCATCTGACCAAGAGACCCAGTACTTC
TRBV27,.,TRBD2,TRBJ2-7,CASSLGWAGGYSYEQYF,TGTGCCAGCAGTTTAGGGTGGGCGGGAGGCTACTCCTACGAGCAGTACTTC
TRBV7-9,.,TRBD1,TRBJ2-1,CASSLHPGQGQVNEQFF,TGTGCCAGCAGCTTACACCCCGGACAGGGCCAAGTCAATGAGCAGTTCTTC
TRBV9,.,TRBD2,TRBJ2-1,CASTYGGAPYNVEQFF,TGTGCCAGCACCTACGGGGGGGCTCCCTACAATGTTGAGCAGTTCTTC
TRBV27,.,.,TRBJ2-6,CASSFGVTGAEGANVLTF,TGTGCCAGCAGTTTCGGAGTTACGGGAGCGGAAGGGGCCAACGTCCTGACTTTC
TRBV15,.,TRBD2,TRBJ2-5,CATSNLAGVLGETQYF,TGTGCCACCAGCAATTTAGCGGGGGTCTTAGGGGAGACCCAGTACTTC
TRBV27,.,.,TRBJ1-1,CASSLRQLNTEAFF,TGTGCCAGCAGTTTAAGACAGCTGAACACTGAAGCTTTCTTT
TRBV10-2,.,.,TRBJ2-7,CASSDDGSHEQYF,TGCGCCAGCAGTGACGACGGGTCCCACGAGCAGTACTTC
TRBV5-1,.,.,TRBJ2-5,CASSLVVETQYF,TGCGCCAGCAGCTTGGTCGTTGAGACCCAGTACTTC
TRBV2,.,.,TRBJ1-5,CASTRQRNQPQHF,TGTGCCAGCACCCGACAGCGCAATCAGCCCCAGCATTTT
TRBV18,few,TRBD1,TRBJ2-7,CASSPGQGILYEQYF,TGTGCCAGCTCACCGGGACAGGGAATCCTCTACGAGCAGTACTTC
TRBV11-2,.,.,TRBJ1-1,CASSQNPYTEAFF,TGTGCCAGCAGCCAGAATCCTTACACTGAAGCTTTCTTT
TRBV4-1,.,.,TRBJ2-7,CASSHQAPDNSYEQYF,TGCGCCAGCAGCCATCAAGCCCCGGACAACTCCTACGAGCAGTACTTC
TRBV7-6,.,TRBD1,TRBJ2-7,CASSLGGGTGTYEQYF,TGTGCCAGCAGCTTAGGGGGCGGGACAGGAACCTACGAGCAGTACTTC
TRBV5-1,.,TRBD2,TRBJ2-7,CASSLDVERGEQYF,TGCGCCAGCAGCTTGGACGTGGAGCGGGGCGAGCAGTACTTC
TRBV7-2,.,TRBD2,TRBJ2-1,CASSLLAGSYNEQFF,TGTGCCAGCAGCCTCCTAGCGGGTTCCTACAATGAGCAGTTCTTC
TRBV5-1,.,.,TRBJ1-4,CASSFDRAGSNEKLFF,TGCGCCAGCAGCTTCGACAGAGCAGGGTCTAATGAAAAACTGTTTTTT